What follows describes a single T cell receptor (beta chain). Its antigen remains unidentified. TCRdb reanalysed the 5' RACE reads using MiXCR and keeps one entry per CDR3 protein. This table has approximately 67,000 distinct CDR3 sequences, approximately 9.1% appearing once. Deletions cut 7 bases from V and 5 bases from J, with 17 bases between. The germline gives CDR1 SQVTM, CDR2 ANQGSEA. This CDR3 comprises 13 residues. This record belongs to a study of early T cells in non-severe SARS-CoV-2 infection. General observations from the study: Private and CD4 specificities were missed by VDJdb matching, which favored anti-spike CD8 responses.

V usage is TRBV29-1 and J usage is TRBJ1-1; D is ambiguous. The receptor comes from an adult who was a healthcare worker with PCR-confirmed SARS-CoV-2 infection or an uninfected control (not recorded which). Sequencing used whole blood. The CDR3, as DNA: TGCAGCGCCCCAATGGGTTTGAGGACTGAAGCTTTCTTT. Protein: CSAPMGLRTEAFF.